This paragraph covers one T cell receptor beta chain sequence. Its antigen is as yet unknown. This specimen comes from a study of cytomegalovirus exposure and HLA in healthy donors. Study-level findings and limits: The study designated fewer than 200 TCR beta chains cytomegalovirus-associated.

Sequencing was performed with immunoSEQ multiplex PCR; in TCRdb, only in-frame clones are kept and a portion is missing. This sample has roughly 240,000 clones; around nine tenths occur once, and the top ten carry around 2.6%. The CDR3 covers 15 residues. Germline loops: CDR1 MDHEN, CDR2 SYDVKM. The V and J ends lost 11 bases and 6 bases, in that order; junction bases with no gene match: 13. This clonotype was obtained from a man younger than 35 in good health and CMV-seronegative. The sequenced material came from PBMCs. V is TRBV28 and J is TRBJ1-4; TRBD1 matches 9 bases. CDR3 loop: CASSTKGQGYEKLFF. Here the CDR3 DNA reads TGTGCCTCCTCCACCAAGGGACAGGGTTATGAAAAACTGTTTTTT. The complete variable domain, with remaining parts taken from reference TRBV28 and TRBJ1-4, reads DVKVTQSSRYLVKRTGEKVFLECVQDMDHENMFWYRQDPGLGLRLIYFSYDVKMKEKGDIPEGYSVSREKKERFSLILESASTNQTSMYLCASSTKGQGYEKLFFGSGTQLSVL.